This T cell receptor beta chain was observed in a study of shared clonotypes between healthy human individuals. CD45RO-negative CD8 cells positively selected for CCR7 made up the naive population, which excluded terminally differentiated effector memory CD45RA+ cells. CDR3 length equals 13 residues. V was trimmed by 2 bases and J by 8 bases, leaving 10 bases between them. CDR1 MDHEN and CDR2 SYDVKM come from the germline V gene. About this clone: The antigen is not known.

Repertoires were generated with immunoSEQ multiplex PCR, while TCRdb's copy carries only in-frame clones and drops some. Found here are around 1.9 million clones, around 93% of them singletons; the top ten hold more than 1.5%. Whole-study results and caveats: It was expected that sequencing depth would affect clonotype sharing among donors. Between a handful of donors, naive CD4 clonotypes were shared at a level of approximately 5%.

The TCR was taken from a man between 18 and 35 years old in good health. Some clones in this sample may be carry-over from other donors' samples. The material sequenced was naive CD8+ T cells from PBMCs. The genes are TRBV28 and TRBJ2-1; D not resolved. Here the CDR3 reads CASSLPYLDEQFF. In DNA, the CDR3 is TGTGCCAGCAGTTTACCTTACTTGGATGAGCAGTTCTTC.